This TCR beta chain was captured in a study of OX40 agonist ivuxolimab in advanced cancers. The overall study: The group had a mean age of about 60 years, ranged from about 20 to 90, and was 75% to 85% male. The study, taken as a whole, reports: CD8+ T cells (on average) carried more expanded clones than CD4+ T cells.

The germline gives CDR1 ENHRY, CDR2 SYGVKD. The CDR3 runs to 15 residues. V lost 2 bases to trimming and J lost 2 bases; unmatched junction nucleotides: 6. TCRdb's table, derived via immunoSEQ multiplex PCR, lists solely in-frame clones and lacks some. The sample includes about 20,000 clones, roughly 78% of them seen just once. As regards this clone: What it binds is unknown.

Here the sequenced sample was CD4+ or CD8+ T cells sorted from blood, taken in a trial of the OX40 agonist ivuxolimab. The receptor's source is an adult with an advanced solid tumor such as melanoma, head and neck, liver or kidney cancer. The genes are TRBV10-3 and TRBJ2-7, with 7 bases that match TRBD1. CDR3: CAISEPRQGTYEQYF. Written as DNA, the CDR3 is TGTGCCATCAGTGAGCCCCGACAGGGAACCTACGAGCAGTACTTC.